The T cell receptor (beta chain) described here comes from a study of T cell responses to AZD1222 COVID-19 vaccine. This CDR3 region has 13 residues. Germline loops: CDR1 MNHEY, CDR2 SVGEGT. V was trimmed by 4 bases and J by 11 bases, leaving 17 bases between them. A few counts support this clone. No antigen is known for it. Whole-study findings and limits: Baseline antibody screening turned up just 6 or 7 seropositive AZD1222 recipients. The sample set comprised mostly white British donors with more females, and clonal diversity was possibly underestimated. Spike as a whole was targeted by vaccine-associated CD4 TCRs, dominant at 160-218 and 743-854. Breadth and depth of Spike-specific TCRs rose after two AZD1222 doses.

Some clones are missing from TCRdb's copy, which holds only in-frame ones; the method was immunoSEQ multiplex PCR. The sample carries about 130,000 clones, about 92% recorded once. This sequence was found in an adult in good health. The J gene is TRBJ1-1, the V gene TRBV6-2 or TRBV6-3, with D perhaps TRBD1 (6 bases). Material: peripheral blood, obtained on day 0 of MenACWY control vaccination. In nucleotides, the CDR3 is TGTGCCAGCAGTTTCCCACAGGGATCTCGGGCTTTCTTT. This codes for CASSFPQGSRAFF.